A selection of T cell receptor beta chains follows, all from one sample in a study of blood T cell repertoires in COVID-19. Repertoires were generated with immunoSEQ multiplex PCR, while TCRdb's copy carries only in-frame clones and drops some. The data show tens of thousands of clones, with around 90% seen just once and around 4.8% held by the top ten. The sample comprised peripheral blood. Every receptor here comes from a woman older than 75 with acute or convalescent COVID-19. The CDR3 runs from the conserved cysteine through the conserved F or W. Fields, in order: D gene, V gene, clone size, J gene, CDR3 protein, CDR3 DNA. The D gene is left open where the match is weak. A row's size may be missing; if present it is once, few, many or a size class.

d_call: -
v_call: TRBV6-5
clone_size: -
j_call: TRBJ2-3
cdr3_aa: CASNSRDPTDTQYF
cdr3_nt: TGTGCCAGCAATTCCCGGGATCCCACAGATACGCAGTATTTT

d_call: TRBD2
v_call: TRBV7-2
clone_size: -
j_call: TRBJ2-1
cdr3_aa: CASSRASGTYNEQFF
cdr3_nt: TGTGCCAGCAGCCGGGCTAGCGGGACCTACAATGAGCAGTTCTTC

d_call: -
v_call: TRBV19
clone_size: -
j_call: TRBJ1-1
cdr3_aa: CASRVTGTLRAEAFF
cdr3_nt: TGTGCCAGTAGGGTAACAGGGACCTTACGGGCTGAAGCTTTCTTT

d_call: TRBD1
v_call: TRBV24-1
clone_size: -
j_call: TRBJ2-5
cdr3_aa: CATSDRAQGDGKETQYF
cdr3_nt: TGTGCCACCAGTGATCGGGCGCAGGGGGATGGTAAAGAGACCCAGTACTTC

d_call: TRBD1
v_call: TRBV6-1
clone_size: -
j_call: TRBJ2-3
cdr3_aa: CASSETGAPGLDTQYF
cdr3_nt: TGTGCCAGCAGTGAAACAGGGGCCCCAGGCCTGGATACGCAGTATTTT

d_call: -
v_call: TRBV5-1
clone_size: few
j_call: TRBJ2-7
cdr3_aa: CASSGARGFGGEQYF
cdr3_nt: TGCGCCAGCAGCGGGGCTAGGGGTTTCGGTGGGGAGCAGTACTTC

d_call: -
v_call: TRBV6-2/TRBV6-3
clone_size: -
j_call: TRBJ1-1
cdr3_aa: CASSDTRGTEAFF
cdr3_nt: TGTGCCAGCAGCGACACCAGGGGCACTGAAGCTTTCTTT

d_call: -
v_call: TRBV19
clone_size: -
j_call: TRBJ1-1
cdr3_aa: CASRGGSGFMNTEAFF
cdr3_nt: TGTGCCAGTAGAGGGGGATCGGGTTTCATGAACACTGAAGCTTTCTTT

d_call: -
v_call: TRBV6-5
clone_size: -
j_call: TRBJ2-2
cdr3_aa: CASSYPNTGTGELFF
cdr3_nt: TGTGCCAGCAGTTACCCGAATACAGGGACCGGGGAGCTGTTTTTT

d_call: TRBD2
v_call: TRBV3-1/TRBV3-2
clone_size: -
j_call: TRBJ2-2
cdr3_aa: CASRAGANTGELFF
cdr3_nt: TGTGCCAGCAGAGCGGGAGCGAACACCGGGGAGCTGTTTTTT

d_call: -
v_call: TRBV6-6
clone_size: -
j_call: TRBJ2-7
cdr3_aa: CASRRDREASYEQYF
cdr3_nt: TGTGCCAGCAGGCGAGACAGGGAGGCTTCCTACGAGCAGTACTTC

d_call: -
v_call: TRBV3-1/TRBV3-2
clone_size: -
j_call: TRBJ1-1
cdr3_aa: CASSPLGGNTEAFF
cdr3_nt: TGTGCCAGCAGCCCCCTGGGAGGAAACACTGAAGCTTTCTTT

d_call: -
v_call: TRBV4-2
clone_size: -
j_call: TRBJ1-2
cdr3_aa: CASSLSSDYSYGYTF
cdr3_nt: TGTGCCAGCAGCTTATCCAGCGATTACTCCTATGGCTACACCTTC

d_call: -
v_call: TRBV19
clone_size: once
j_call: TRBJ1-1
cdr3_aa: CASNAPPVKTEAFF
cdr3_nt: TGTGCCAGTAACGCCCCGCCGGTTAAGACTGAAGCTTTCTTT